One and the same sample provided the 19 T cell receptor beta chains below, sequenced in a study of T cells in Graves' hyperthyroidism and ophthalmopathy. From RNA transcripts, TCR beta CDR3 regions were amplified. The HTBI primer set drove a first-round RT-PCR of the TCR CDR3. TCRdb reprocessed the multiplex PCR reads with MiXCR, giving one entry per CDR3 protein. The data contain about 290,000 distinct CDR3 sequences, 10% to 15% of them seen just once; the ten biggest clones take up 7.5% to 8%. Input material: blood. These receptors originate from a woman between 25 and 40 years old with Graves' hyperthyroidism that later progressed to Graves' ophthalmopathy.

CDR3 nucleotide sequence: TGTGCCAGCAGCGTAGGGGGGACAGGGGTATGGGAGCAGTACTTC. Protein: CASSVGGTGVWEQYF. V is TRBV9 and J is TRBJ2-7; TRBD1 matches 10 bases. Per germline, CDR1 SGDLS and CDR2 YYNGEE. The ends lost 0 bases at V and 7 bases at J; junction bases unmatched: 7. This CDR3 has 15 residues.

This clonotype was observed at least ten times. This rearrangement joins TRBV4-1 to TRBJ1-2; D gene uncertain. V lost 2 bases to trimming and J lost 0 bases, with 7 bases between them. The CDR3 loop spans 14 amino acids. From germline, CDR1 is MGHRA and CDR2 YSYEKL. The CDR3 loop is CASSQITSNYGYTF. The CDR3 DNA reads TGCGCCAGCAGCCAAATTACATCTAACTATGGCTACACCTTC.

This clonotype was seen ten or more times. The CDR3 spells CASTPRGLAGANTGELFF. In DNA, the CDR3 is TGTGCCAGCACCCCCCGGGGGCTAGCGGGAGCGAACACCGGGGAGCTGTTTTTT. This chain uses TRBV12-3 or TRBV12-4 with TRBJ2-2, with 10 bases that match TRBD2. Germline trimming cut 7 bases from V and 0 bases from J; bases unmatched to any gene: 11. The CDR3 sequence is 18 residues long.

CDR3 bases: TGCGCCAGCAGCCCCCGACTAGCGGGAGTCACAGATACGCAGTATTTT. Encoded protein: CASSPRLAGVTDTQYF. The chain carries TRBV4-1 and TRBJ2-3; 12 bases fit TRBD2. V gave up 4 bases and J gave up 2 bases; unmatched junction bases: 4. The CDR3 covers 16 residues. From germline, CDR1 is MGHRA and CDR2 YSYEKL.

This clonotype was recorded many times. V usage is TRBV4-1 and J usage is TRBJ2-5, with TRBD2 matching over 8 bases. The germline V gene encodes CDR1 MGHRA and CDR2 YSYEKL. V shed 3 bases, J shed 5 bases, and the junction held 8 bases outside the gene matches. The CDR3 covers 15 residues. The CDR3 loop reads CASSQWTSQGETQYF. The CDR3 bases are TGCGCCAGCAGCCAGTGGACTAGCCAGGGGGAGACCCAGTACTTC.

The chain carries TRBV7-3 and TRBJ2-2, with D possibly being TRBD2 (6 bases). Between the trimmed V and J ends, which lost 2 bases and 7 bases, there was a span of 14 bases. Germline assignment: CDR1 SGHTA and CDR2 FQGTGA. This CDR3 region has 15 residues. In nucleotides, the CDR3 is TGTGCCAGCAGCTTATATGGGGGAGGTGGCGGGGAGCTGTTTTTT. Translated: CASSLYGGGGGELFF. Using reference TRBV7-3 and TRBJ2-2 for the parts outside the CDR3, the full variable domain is GAGVSQTPSNKVTEKGKYVELRCDPISGHTALYWYRQSLGQGPEFLIYFQGTGAADDSGLPNDRFFAVRPEGSVSTLKIQRTERGDSAVYLCASSLYGGGGGELFFGEGSRLTVL.

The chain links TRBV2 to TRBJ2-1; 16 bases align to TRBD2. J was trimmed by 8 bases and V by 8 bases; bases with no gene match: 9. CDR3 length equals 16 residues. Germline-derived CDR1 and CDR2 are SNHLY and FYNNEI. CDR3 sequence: CASVGGTSGRAYEQFF. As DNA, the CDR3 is TGTGCCAGCGTTGGCGGGACTAGCGGGAGGGCCTATGAGCAGTTCTTC.

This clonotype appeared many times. The CDR3 region has the DNA TGTGCCACCTTGGGTCCCCCACACTATGGCTACACCTTC. Translated: CATLGPPHYGYTF. The chain carries TRBV28 and TRBJ1-2; D unclear. The CDR3 is 13 residues long. Germline CDR1 MDHEN, CDR2 SYDVKM. The V end was cut by 10 bases, the J end by 3 bases, with 15 bases between.

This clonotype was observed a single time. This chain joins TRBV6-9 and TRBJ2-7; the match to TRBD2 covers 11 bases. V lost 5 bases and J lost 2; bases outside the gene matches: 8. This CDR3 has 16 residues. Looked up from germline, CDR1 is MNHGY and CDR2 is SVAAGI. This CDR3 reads CASSHGTSGLPYEQYF. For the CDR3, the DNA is TGTGCCAGCAGTCATGGGACTAGCGGTCTTCCCTACGAGCAGTACTTC.

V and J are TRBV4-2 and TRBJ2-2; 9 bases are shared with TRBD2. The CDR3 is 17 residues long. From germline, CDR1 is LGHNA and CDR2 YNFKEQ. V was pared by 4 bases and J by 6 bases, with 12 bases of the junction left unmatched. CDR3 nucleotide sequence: TGTGCCAGCAGCCTCGCCAGGCGCGGGAGGGCCCCCGGGGAGCTGTTTTTT. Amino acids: CASSLARRGRAPGELFF.

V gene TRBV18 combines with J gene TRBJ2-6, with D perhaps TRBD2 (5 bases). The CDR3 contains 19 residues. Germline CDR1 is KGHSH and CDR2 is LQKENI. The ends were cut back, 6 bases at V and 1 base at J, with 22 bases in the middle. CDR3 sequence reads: CASSERAEASKSGANVLTF. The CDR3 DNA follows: TGTGCCAGCTCCGAACGAGCGGAGGCATCGAAATCTGGGGCCAACGTCCTGACTTTC. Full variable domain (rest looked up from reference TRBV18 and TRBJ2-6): NAGVMQNPRHLVRRRGQEARLRCSPMKGHSHVYWYRQLPEEGLKFMVYLQKENIIDESGMPKERFSAEFPKEGPSILRIQQVVRGDSAAYFCASSERAEASKSGANVLTFGAGSRLTVL.

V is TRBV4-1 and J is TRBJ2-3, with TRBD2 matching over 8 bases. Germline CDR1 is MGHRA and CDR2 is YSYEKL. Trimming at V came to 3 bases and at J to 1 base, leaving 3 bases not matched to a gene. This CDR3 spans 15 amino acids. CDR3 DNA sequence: TGCGCCAGCAGCCACATGACTAGCGGCACAGATACGCAGTATTTT. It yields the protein CASSHMTSGTDTQYF.

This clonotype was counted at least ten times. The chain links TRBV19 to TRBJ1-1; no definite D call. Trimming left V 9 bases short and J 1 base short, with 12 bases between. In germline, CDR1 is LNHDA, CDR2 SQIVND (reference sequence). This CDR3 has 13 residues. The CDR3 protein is CASTLNANTEAFF. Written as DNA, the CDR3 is TGTGCCAGCACCTTGAACGCGAACACTGAAGCTTTCTTT.

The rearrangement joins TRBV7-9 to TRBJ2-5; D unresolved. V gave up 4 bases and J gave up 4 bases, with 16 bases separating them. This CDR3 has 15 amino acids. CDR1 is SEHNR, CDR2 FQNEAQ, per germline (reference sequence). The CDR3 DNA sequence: TGTGCCAGCAGCTCCGGACGAGATGGGCGAGAGACCCAGTACTTC. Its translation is CASSSGRDGRETQYF.

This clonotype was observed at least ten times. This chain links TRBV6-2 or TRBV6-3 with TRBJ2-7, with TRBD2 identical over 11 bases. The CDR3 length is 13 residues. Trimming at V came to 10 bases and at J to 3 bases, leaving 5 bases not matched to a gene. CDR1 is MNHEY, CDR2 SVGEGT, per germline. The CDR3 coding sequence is TGTGCCACCGGGACTAGCGGCATCTACGAGCAGTACTTC. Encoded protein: CATGTSGIYEQYF.

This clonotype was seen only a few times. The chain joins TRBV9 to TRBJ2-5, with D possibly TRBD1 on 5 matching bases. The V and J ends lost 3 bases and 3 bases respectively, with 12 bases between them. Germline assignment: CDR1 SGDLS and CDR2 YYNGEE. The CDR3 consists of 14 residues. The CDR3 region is CASSEEGEKETQYF. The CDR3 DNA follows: TGTGCCAGCAGCGAGGAAGGGGAAAAAGAGACCCAGTACTTC.

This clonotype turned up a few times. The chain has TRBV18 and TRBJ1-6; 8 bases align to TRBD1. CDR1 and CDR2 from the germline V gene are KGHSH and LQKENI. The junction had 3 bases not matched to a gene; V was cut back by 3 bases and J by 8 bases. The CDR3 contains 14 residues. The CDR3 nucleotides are TGTGCCAGCTCACCCCAGGGGGCAGATTCACCCCTCCACTTT. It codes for CASSPQGADSPLHF.

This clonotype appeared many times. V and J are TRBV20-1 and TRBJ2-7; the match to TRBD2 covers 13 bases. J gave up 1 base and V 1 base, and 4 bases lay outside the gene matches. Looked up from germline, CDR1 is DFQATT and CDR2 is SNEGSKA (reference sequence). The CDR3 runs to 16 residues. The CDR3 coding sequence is TGCAGTGCTAGAGCCCCGGGACTAGCGGGATCCTACGAGCAGTACTTC. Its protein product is CSARAPGLAGSYEQYF.

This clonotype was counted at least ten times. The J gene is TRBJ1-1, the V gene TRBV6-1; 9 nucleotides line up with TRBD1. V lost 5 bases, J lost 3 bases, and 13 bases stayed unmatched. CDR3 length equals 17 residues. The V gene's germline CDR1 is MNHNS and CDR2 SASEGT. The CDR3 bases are TGTGCCAGCAGTAACCACAGGGGGCGGCGGGCGGACACTGAAGCTTTCTTT. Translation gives CASSNHRGRRADTEAFF.